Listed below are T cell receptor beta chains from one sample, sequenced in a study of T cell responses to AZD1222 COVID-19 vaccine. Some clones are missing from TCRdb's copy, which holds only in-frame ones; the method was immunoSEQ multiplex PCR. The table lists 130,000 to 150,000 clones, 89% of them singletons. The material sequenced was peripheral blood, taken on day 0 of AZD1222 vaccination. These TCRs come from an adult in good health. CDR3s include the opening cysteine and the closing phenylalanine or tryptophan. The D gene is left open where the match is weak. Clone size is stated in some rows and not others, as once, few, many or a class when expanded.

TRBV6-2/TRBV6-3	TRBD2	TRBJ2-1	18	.	CASSSPPGRESSYNEQFF	TGTGCCAGCAGTTCCCCACCCGGGCGGGAGAGCTCCTACAATGAGCAGTTCTTC
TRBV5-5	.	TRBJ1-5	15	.	CASSLAGIRAQPQHF	TGTGCCAGCAGCTTGGCGGGGATACGGGCTCAGCCCCAGCATTTT
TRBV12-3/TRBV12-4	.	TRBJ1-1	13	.	CASSPDSRTEAFF	TGTGCCAGCAGCCCAGACAGCCGCACTGAAGCTTTCTTT
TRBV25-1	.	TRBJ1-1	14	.	CASSGITGSPEAFF	TGTGCCAGCAGTGGCATTACAGGGAGCCCTGAAGCTTTCTTT
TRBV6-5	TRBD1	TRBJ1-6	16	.	CASSFLTGGLSSPLHF	TGTGCCAGCAGTTTCCTGACAGGGGGCTTGAGTTCACCCCTCCACTTT
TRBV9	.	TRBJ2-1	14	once	CASSVDYFVDEQFF	TGTGCCAGCAGCGTAGACTATTTCGTCGATGAGCAGTTCTTC
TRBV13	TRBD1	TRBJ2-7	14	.	CASSSGQGDYEQYF	TGTGCCAGCAGCTCGGGACAGGGGGACTACGAGCAGTACTTC
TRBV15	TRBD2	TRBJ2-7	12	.	CATSRAGGEQYF	TGTGCCACCAGCCGGGCGGGGGGTGAGCAGTACTTC
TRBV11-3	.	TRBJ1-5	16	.	CASSLRTENSNQPQHF	TGTGCCAGCAGCCTTCGGACAGAAAATAGCAATCAGCCCCAGCATTTT
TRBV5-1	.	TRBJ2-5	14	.	CASSFGPAGETQYF	TGCGCCAGCAGCTTCGGCCCTGCTGGGGAGACCCAGTACTTC
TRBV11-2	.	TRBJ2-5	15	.	CASSPRQTRGETQYF	TGTGCCAGCAGCCCAAGACAGACTAGGGGAGAGACCCAGTACTTC
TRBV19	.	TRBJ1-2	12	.	CASSISIYGYTF	TGTGCCAGTAGTATAAGTATCTATGGCTACACCTTC
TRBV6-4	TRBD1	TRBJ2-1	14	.	CASSDSDRGTEQFF	TGTGCCAGCAGTGACTCGGACAGGGGAACTGAGCAGTTCTTC
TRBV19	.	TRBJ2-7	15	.	CASSGPDSTTYEQYF	TGTGCCAGTAGCGGACCGGACAGTACGACCTACGAGCAGTACTTC
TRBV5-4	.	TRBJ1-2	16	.	CASNTIHSESNYGYTF	TGTGCCAGCAACACGATACACAGCGAATCTAACTATGGCTACACCTTC
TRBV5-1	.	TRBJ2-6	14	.	CASSLGSGANVLTF	TGCGCCAGCAGCTTGGGGTCCGGGGCCAACGTCCTGACTTTC
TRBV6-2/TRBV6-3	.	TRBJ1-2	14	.	CASSYMGANYGYTF	TGTGCCAGCAGTTACATGGGGGCTAACTATGGCTACACCTTC
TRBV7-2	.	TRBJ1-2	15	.	CASSLAGQAYYGYTF	TGTGCCAGCAGCTTAGCCGGTCAGGCGTACTATGGCTACACCTTC
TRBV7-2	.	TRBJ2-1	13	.	CASSATDRREQFF	TGTGCCAGCAGCGCAACGGACAGACGTGAGCAGTTCTTC
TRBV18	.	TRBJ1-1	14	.	CASSPSRANTEAFF	TGTGCCAGCTCACCCTCCAGGGCGAACACTGAAGCTTTCTTT
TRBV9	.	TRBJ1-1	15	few	CASSADHREGTEAFF	TGTGCCAGCAGCGCAGACCACAGGGAAGGCACTGAAGCTTTCTTT
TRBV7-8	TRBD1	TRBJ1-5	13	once	CASSFDRGQPQHF	TGTGCCAGCAGCTTCGACAGGGGTCAGCCCCAGCATTTT
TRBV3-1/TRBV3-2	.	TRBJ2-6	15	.	CASSLRGAGANVLTF	TGTGCCAGCAGCCTTAGGGGGGCTGGGGCCAACGTCCTGACTTTC
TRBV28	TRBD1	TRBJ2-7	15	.	CASSIRTGSSYEQYF	TGTGCCAGCAGTATAAGGACAGGGAGCTCCTACGAGCAGTACTTC
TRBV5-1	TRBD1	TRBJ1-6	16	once	CANLEGQVLYNSPLHF	TGCGCCAACCTAGAGGGACAGGTTCTATATAATTCACCCCTCCACTTT
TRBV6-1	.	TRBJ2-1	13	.	CASSENYYNEQFF	TGTGCCAGCAGTGAAAACTACTACAATGAGCAGTTCTTC
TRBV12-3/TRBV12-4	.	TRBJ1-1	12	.	CASSRESTEAFF	TGTGCCAGCAGTCGGGAGAGCACTGAAGCTTTCTTT
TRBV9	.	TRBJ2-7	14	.	CASSVDGFSYEQYF	TGTGCCAGCAGCGTAGATGGGTTTTCCTACGAGCAGTACTTC
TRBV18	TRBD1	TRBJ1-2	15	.	CASSPDRASNYGYTF	TGTGCCAGCTCACCGGACAGGGCCTCTAACTATGGCTACACCTTC
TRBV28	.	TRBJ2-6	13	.	CASHLSGANVLTF	TGTGCCAGCCATCTCTCTGGGGCCAACGTCCTGACTTTC
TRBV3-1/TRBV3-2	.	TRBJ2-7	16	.	CASPPPGSTLVHEQYF	TGTGCCAGCCCTCCGCCAGGGAGTACCTTAGTCCACGAGCAGTACTTC
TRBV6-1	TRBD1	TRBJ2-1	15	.	CASSDPGQGRNEQFF	TGTGCCAGCAGTGACCCGGGACAGGGTCGCAATGAGCAGTTCTTC
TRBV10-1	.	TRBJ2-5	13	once	CASSGGASGTQYF	TGCGCCAGCAGTGGAGGGGCCTCGGGGACCCAGTACTTC
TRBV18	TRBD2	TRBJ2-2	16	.	CASSPGLAANTGELFF	TGTGCCAGCTCACCTGGGCTAGCGGCGAACACCGGGGAGCTGTTTTTT